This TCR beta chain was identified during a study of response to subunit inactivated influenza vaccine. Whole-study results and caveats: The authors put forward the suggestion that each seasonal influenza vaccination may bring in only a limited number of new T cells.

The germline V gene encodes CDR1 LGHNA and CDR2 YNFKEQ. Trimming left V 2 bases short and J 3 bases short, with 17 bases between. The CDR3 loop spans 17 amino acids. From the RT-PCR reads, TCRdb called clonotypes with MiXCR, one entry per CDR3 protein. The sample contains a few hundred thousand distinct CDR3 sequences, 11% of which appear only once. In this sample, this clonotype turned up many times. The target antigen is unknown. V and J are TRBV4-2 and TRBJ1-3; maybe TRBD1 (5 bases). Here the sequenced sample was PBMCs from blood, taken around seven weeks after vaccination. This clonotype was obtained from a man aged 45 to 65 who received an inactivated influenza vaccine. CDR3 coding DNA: TGTGCCAGCAGCCAACAATTGCAGGGACGGGATGGAAACACCATATATTTT. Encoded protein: CASSQQLQGRDGNTIYF.